The 2 T cell receptor beta chains in this list originate from one sample, sequenced in a study of blood T cell repertoires in COVID-19. Only in-frame clones appear in the TCRdb table, and some are missing; sequencing was by immunoSEQ multiplex PCR. The table lists about 120,000 clones, around 81% of them singletons. Sequences were obtained from peripheral blood. The receptors shown here come from a man between 65 and 85 years old with acute or convalescent COVID-19.

This clone has more than one count but fewer than ten. This chain's CDR3 is CASSQNSDRGNSPLHF. The DNA of the CDR3 is TGTGCCAGCTCGCAAAACTCCGACAGGGGTAATTCACCCCTCCACTTT. The chain joins TRBV18 to TRBJ1-6, with TRBD1 matching over 8 bases. The CDR3 length is 16 residues. CDR1 is KGHSH and CDR2 is LQKENI in the germline V gene. Trimming took 6 bases from V and 6 from J; bases not matched to a gene: 10.

The chain has TRBV7-3 and TRBJ2-2; 7 bases map to TRBD1. The CDR3 loop spans 15 amino acids. V dropped 5 bases and J dropped 2; count of bases not matched to a gene: 5. Germline CDR1 and CDR2: SGHTA and FQGTGA. CDR3 in DNA: TGTGCCAGCAGCCCGACAGGGTCCAACACCGGGGAGCTGTTTTTT. Its translation: CASSPTGSNTGELFF.